Below are 29 T cell receptor beta chains sequenced from a single sample in a study of T cell responses to AZD1222 COVID-19 vaccine (dated by TCRdb to the early 2020s). Libraries were built with the immunoSEQ multiplex PCR assay. In TCRdb, the immuneACCESS table is reduced to in-frame sequences with V and J assigned. These tables do not hold every clone; where another copy was compared, an unresolved V gene accounts for under half, and the others remain unexplained. The table for this sample lists roughly 50,000 clones; more than 80% of them were counted only once. About 2% of the sample goes to the ten largest clones. The intended sense of this specimen's time point label: baseline before first vaccination. This specimen was peripheral blood, taken on day 0 of AZD1222 vaccination. Every receptor here comes from an adult in good health.

The chain has TRBV30 and TRBJ1-1; a weak D match, TRBD1 (5 bases). The CDR3 is 12 residues long. Trimming took 0 bases from V and 8 from J, leaving 10 bases between them. The germline CDR1 and CDR2 sequences are GTSNPN and SVGIG (reference sequence). The CDR3 here is CAWSVRDGEAFF. CDR3 in DNA: TGTGCCTGGAGTGTACGGGACGGCGAAGCTTTCTTT.

This rearrangement joins TRBV12-5 to TRBJ2-4; D is possibly TRBD2 (5 bases). V was trimmed by 3 bases and J by 2 bases, leaving 11 bases between them. The CDR3 is made up of 15 amino acids. The germline V gene encodes CDR1 LGHNT and CDR2 FRNRAP. This CDR3 reads CASGFRGWPKNIQYF. In DNA, the CDR3 is TGTGCTAGTGGTTTCCGAGGGTGGCCCAAAAACATTCAGTACTTC. Drawing the rest from reference TRBV12-5 and TRBJ2-4, the complete variable domain is DARVTQTPRHKVTEMGQEVTMRCQPILGHNTVFWYRQTMMQGLELLAYFRNRAPLDDSGMPKDRFSAEMPDATLATLKIQPSEPRDSAVYFCASGFRGWPKNIQYFGAGTRLSVL.

The genes are TRBV5-1 and TRBJ2-1; D remains unclear. The germline V gene encodes CDR1 SGHRS and CDR2 YFSETQ. V lost 6 bases and J lost 1, with 20 bases in between. This CDR3 is built from 17 residues. The CDR3 protein is CASNQGSHGSSYNEQFF. For the CDR3, the DNA is TGCGCCAGCAACCAAGGTTCACACGGATCGTCCTACAATGAGCAGTTCTTC.

The J gene is TRBJ2-1, the V gene TRBV7-9, with D uncertain. Per the germline V gene, CDR1 is SEHNR and CDR2 is FQNEAQ (reference sequence). The CDR3 covers 18 residues. Trimming pared 4 bases from V and 4 bases from J, leaving 23 bases between. CDR3 residues: CASSSGFVIELGYNEQFF. The CDR3 nucleotides are TGTGCCAGCAGCTCCGGTTTCGTTATCGAGCTAGGGTACAATGAGCAGTTCTTC.

V is TRBV24-1 and J is TRBJ2-3; 10 bases align to TRBD2. CDR3 size: 18 residues. The junction had 14 bases not matched to a gene; V was cut back by 3 bases and J by 6 bases. Germline V CDR1 and CDR2: KGHDR, SFDVKD. The CDR3 nucleotides read TGTGCCACCAGTGATGATTCGGGGCTAGCGGGAGTTGGGGATACGCAGTATTTT. Translation gives CATSDDSGLAGVGDTQYF.

The chain carries TRBV6-2 or TRBV6-3 and TRBJ2-2, with TRBD1 matching over 8 bases. Trimming took 2 bases from V and 7 from J; bases not matched to a gene: 6. This CDR3 is 15 amino acids long. Germline assignment: CDR1 MNHEY and CDR2 SVGEGT. The CDR3 loop is CASSYRRGRHGELFF. The CDR3 nucleotides read TGTGCCAGCAGTTACCGCAGGGGGCGCCACGGGGAGCTGTTTTTT.

J is TRBJ2-3 and V is TRBV19; 8 bases match TRBD1. The ends lost 6 bases at V and 3 bases at J; junction bases unmatched: 11. This CDR3 contains 16 residues. Germline lookup yields CDR1 LNHDA and CDR2 SQIVND (reference sequence). The CDR3 DNA reads as TGTGCCAGTAGCATCGGGCAGACAGGGGCAACAGATACGCAGTATTTT. It specifies CASSIGQTGATDTQYF.

The chain carries TRBV5-1 and TRBJ1-6, with 9 bases fitting TRBD1. CDR1 and CDR2 from the germline V gene are SGHRS and YFSETQ. This CDR3 spans 15 amino acids. V dropped 4 bases and J dropped 7; count of bases not matched to a gene: 6. In DNA form, the CDR3 reads TGCGCCAGCAGCCCCAGACAGGGGGAGAATTCACCCCTCCACTTT. Protein: CASSPRQGENSPLHF.

V gene TRBV18 combines with J gene TRBJ1-1; D might be TRBD1 (6 bases). Germline V gene sequence: CDR1 KGHSH, CDR2 LQKENI. The V end lost 3 bases, the J end lost 7 bases, and 12 bases lay between the germline ends. CDR3 length: 13 amino acids. DNA for the CDR3: TGTGCCAGCTCACCCAACAGGGAGAGTGAAGCTTTCTTT. Protein: CASSPNRESEAFF.

The chain is built from TRBV18 and TRBJ1-2; the D gene is possibly TRBD1 (5 bases). This CDR3 contains 12 residues. Germline CDR1 and CDR2: KGHSH and LQKENI. Trimming left V 10 bases short and J 3 bases short, with 12 bases between. This CDR3 reads CATGGGDYGYTF. The CDR3 DNA follows: TGTGCCACAGGCGGGGGAGACTATGGCTACACCTTC.

The gene calls are TRBV4-2 and TRBJ1-2; 11 bases align to TRBD1. V was pared by 3 bases and J by 4 bases, with 4 bases of the junction left unmatched. Germline-derived CDR1 and CDR2 are LGHNA and YNFKEQ. The CDR3 is 15 amino acids. CDR3 DNA sequence: TGTGCCAGCAGCCAGGGGACAGGGGGAAGCTATGGCTACACCTTC. Its translation is CASSQGTGGSYGYTF.

The chain employs TRBV5-1 and TRBJ1-5, with D possibly TRBD1 on 5 matching bases. This CDR3 spans 17 amino acids. CDR1 is SGHRS and CDR2 is YFSETQ in the germline V gene. The germline V and J ends were trimmed by 0 bases and 1 base, with 14 bases remaining between them. CDR3 DNA sequence: TGCGCCAGCAGCTTGGAGTTCGGGGGGTCGAGCAATCAGCCCCAGCATTTT. It translates to CASSLEFGGSSNQPQHF.

The V gene is TRBV3-1 (or the pseudogene TRBV3-2), the J gene TRBJ2-1; the D is unclear. V lost 4 bases and J 2 bases, leaving 15 bases between the germline ends. Germline CDR1 is LGHDT and CDR2 is YNNKEL (reference sequence). This CDR3 contains 16 residues. CDR3 sequence: CASSRGTSRAYNEQFF. CDR3 nucleotides: TGTGCCAGCAGCCGGGGTACAAGTCGGGCCTACAATGAGCAGTTCTTC.

The chain has TRBV7-2 and TRBJ1-1, with TRBD1 identical over 11 bases. With 4 bases clipped from V and 6 bases from J, the junction kept 4 bases outside the gene matches. This CDR3 has 14 amino acids. CDR1 and CDR2 from the germline V gene are SGHTA and FQGNSA. Here the CDR3 DNA reads TGTGCCAGCAGCTCGGACAGGGGGCTGGCTGAAGCTTTCTTT. This sequence encodes CASSSDRGLAEAFF.

This rearrangement joins TRBV3-1 (or the pseudogene TRBV3-2) to TRBJ2-3, with 12 bases aligning to TRBD1. V was pared by 5 bases and J by 4 bases, with 7 bases of the junction left unmatched. The CDR3 is 16 amino acids. Germline CDR1 reads LGHDT; CDR2 reads YNNKEL (reference sequence). The CDR3 bases are TGTGCCAGCAGCTTACCCGGGACAGGGGGCGCAGATACGCAGTATTTT. Its protein product is CASSLPGTGGADTQYF.

V is TRBV7-2 and J is TRBJ2-1; possible D gene TRBD2, 6 bases. This CDR3 is built from 16 residues. The germline V and J ends were trimmed by 5 bases and 3 bases, with 17 bases remaining between them. Germline V gives CDR1 SGHTA, CDR2 FQGNSA. CDR3 region: CASSPVAGGLYNEQFF. In nucleotides, the CDR3 is TGTGCCAGCAGCCCAGTAGCCGGGGGACTCTACAATGAGCAGTTCTTC.

Only one count was recorded for this clone. The chain has TRBV28 and TRBJ1-3; TRBD1 matches at 8 bases. V lost 4 bases, J lost 3 bases, and 2 bases stayed unmatched. The CDR3 spans 14 residues. Per germline, CDR1 MDHEN and CDR2 SYDVKM. The CDR3 region is CASSSGQGGNTIYF. The CDR3 nucleotides read TGTGCCAGCAGTTCTGGACAGGGTGGAAACACCATATATTTT. The variable domain in full, with the rest retrieved from reference TRBV28 and TRBJ1-3, is DVKVTQSSRYLVKRTGEKVFLECVQDMDHENMFWYRQDPGLGLRLIYFSYDVKMKEKGDIPEGYSVSREKKERFSLILESASTNQTSMYLCASSSGQGGNTIYFGEGSWLTVV.

This chain links TRBV5-1 with TRBJ1-4, with no clear D. The length of the CDR3 is 15 residues. The germline V gene encodes CDR1 SGHRS and CDR2 YFSETQ. Between the trimmed V and J ends, which lost 4 bases and 8 bases, there was a span of 18 bases. The CDR3 DNA reads as TGCGCCAGCAGCCAAATGTCTGGGGTTGGAGAAAAACTGTTTTTT. Its translation is CASSQMSGVGEKLFF.

The chain carries TRBV2 and TRBJ1-2; D is undetermined. The CDR3 extends over 13 amino acids. Germline V gene data show CDR1 as SNHLY and CDR2 as FYNNEI. V was clipped by 3 bases and J by 6 bases, with 11 bases between them. The CDR3: CASSDPFQDGYTF. The CDR3 bases are TGTGCCAGCAGTGATCCGTTCCAGGATGGCTACACCTTC.

The J gene is TRBJ2-7, the V gene TRBV7-2, with no clear D. The germline V gene encodes CDR1 SGHTA and CDR2 FQGNSA. V dropped 1 base and J dropped 9 bases, with 10 bases sitting between them. The CDR3 extends over 12 amino acids. The CDR3 nucleotides are TGTGCCAGCAGCTTAGTTCGGAATAGGCAGTACTTC. This codes for CASSLVRNRQYF.

The chain joins TRBV10-3 to TRBJ2-2; D tentatively reads TRBD1 or TRBD2 (6 bases each). Trimming shortened V by 4 bases and J by 0 bases, and 15 bases separated the two germline ends. Germline assignment: CDR1 ENHRY and CDR2 SYGVKD. The CDR3 loop spans 17 amino acids. CDR3 sequence (DNA): TGTGCCATCAGTGGAGCCGAAGGGGGGCCGAACACCGGGGAGCTGTTTTTT. This codes for CAISGAEGGPNTGELFF.

The V and J genes are TRBV6-6 and TRBJ2-7, with D perhaps TRBD2 (6 bases). Deletions cut 6 bases from V and 1 base from J, with 16 bases between. The CDR3 is 15 residues long. Germline assignment: CDR1 MNHNY and CDR2 SVGAGI (reference sequence). CDR3 in amino acids: CASRGDSLMSYEQYF. The CDR3 bases are TGTGCCAGCAGAGGGGACTCCTTGATGTCCTACGAGCAGTACTTC.

The genes are TRBV3-1 (or the pseudogene TRBV3-2) and TRBJ1-1; D not resolved. This CDR3 region has 12 residues. Trimming removed 6 bases from V and 3 bases from J, with 8 bases in between. Per germline, CDR1 LGHDT and CDR2 YNNKEL (reference sequence). The CDR3 spells CASRRADTEAFF. The CDR3 DNA follows: TGTGCCAGCAGACGCGCGGACACTGAAGCTTTCTTT.

The chain links TRBV28 to TRBJ2-7; D is possibly TRBD1 (6 bases). The CDR3 loop spans 14 amino acids. Germline CDR1 is MDHEN and CDR2 is SYDVKM. Trimming left V 5 bases short and J 1 base short, with 12 bases between. Written as DNA, the CDR3 is TGTGCCAGCAGTCTCGGGACACCTTCCTACGAGCAGTACTTC. Translated, it gives CASSLGTPSYEQYF.

This chain uses TRBV3-1 (or the pseudogene TRBV3-2) with TRBJ2-3, with D maybe TRBD1 (6 bases). Germline V gene data show CDR1 as LGHDT and CDR2 as YNNKEL (reference sequence). Trimming cost V 4 bases and J 3 bases, with 8 bases left between them. The CDR3 is 13 residues long. The CDR3: CASSRTETDTQYF. CDR3 in DNA: TGTGCCAGCAGCCGGACAGAAACAGATACGCAGTATTTT.

V and J are TRBV19 and TRBJ2-1; 12 positions match TRBD2. The junction had 4 bases not matched to a gene; V was cut back by 2 bases and J by 5 bases. This CDR3 contains 16 residues. CDR1 and CDR2 (germline): LNHDA, SQIVND (reference sequence). The DNA for the CDR3 is TGTGCCAGTAGTATAAGGACTAGCGGGATCAACAATGAGCAGTTCTTC. Amino acid sequence: CASSIRTSGINNEQFF.

The chain recombines TRBV3-1 (or the pseudogene TRBV3-2) with TRBJ1-5, with TRBD1 matching over 7 bases. CDR1 and CDR2 from the germline V gene are LGHDT and YNNKEL (reference sequence). With V trimmed by 8 bases and J by 6 bases, 4 bases remained unmatched. This CDR3 has 12 residues. DNA of the CDR3: TGTGCCAGCGGACAGGCTGGTCAGCCCCAGCATTTT. It codes for CASGQAGQPQHF.

This chain links TRBV19 with TRBJ2-3; D unresolved. Germline loops: CDR1 LNHDA, CDR2 SQIVND (reference sequence). V was shortened by 5 bases and J by 2 bases, with 8 bases between the two germline ends. The CDR3 totals 13 residues. The CDR3 DNA is TGTGCCAGTAGTTACACAACCACAGATACGCAGTATTTT. It translates to CASSYTTTDTQYF.

This CDR3 is CASSLSGWGAGNEQFF. The CDR3 nucleotides read TGCGCCAGCAGCTTGTCGGGTTGGGGGGCGGGCAATGAGCAGTTCTTC. The chain recombines TRBV5-1 with TRBJ2-1; D may be TRBD1 or TRBD2 (6 bases each). The CDR3 spans 16 residues. Trimming removed 1 base from V and 6 bases from J, with 17 bases in between. From germline, CDR1 is SGHRS and CDR2 YFSETQ.